Reported below is one T cell receptor beta chain. This CDR3 is 17 amino acids long. Germline-derived CDR1 and CDR2 are KGHDR and SFDVKD. J gave up 1 base and V 7 bases, and 4 bases lay outside the gene matches. Per the original methods: Amplifying reference gene primers gave estimates of nucleated cell counts. Measured with immunoSEQ multiplex PCR; TCRdb has only the in-frame clones, and not every one. V and J calls and clone size are given by that table; D and trimming were obtained from the DNA. The sample holds just over 150,000 clones; 70% to 85% are singletons and the top ten take approximately 9.7%. The data originate from a study of blood T cell repertoires in COVID-19. Study background: Acute and convalescent COVID-19 samples came from the United States, Italy and Spain. Nucleic acid was either cDNA or gDNA, and it came from T cells, B-cell-depleted T cells, or PBMCs.

This sequence joins TRBV24-1 and TRBJ2-2; TRBD2 aligns across 14 bases. The clonotype originates from a woman aged 50 to 65 with acute or convalescent COVID-19. Sequencing was done on a sample of peripheral blood. CDR3 coding DNA: TGTGCCACCAGAGGGACTAGCGGGAGTTTGAACACCGGGGAGCTGTTTTTT. It codes for CATRGTSGSLNTGELFF.